Each of the 10 T cell receptor beta chains below was sequenced from the same sample in a study of blood T cell repertoires in COVID-19. Profiling relied on immunoSEQ multiplex PCR, and the TCRdb table lists in-frame clones only, not all of them. In the table there are fewer than 200,000 clones, less than 90% of which are singletons. The sample consisted of peripheral blood. The origin of the receptors is a man aged 55 to 70 with acute or convalescent COVID-19.

V usage is TRBV10-3 and J usage is TRBJ1-6, with 7 bases identical to TRBD1. V lost 0 bases to trimming and J lost 13 bases; unmatched junction nucleotides: 3. CDR3 length equals 13 residues. Germline V gene lookup returns CDR1 ENHRY and CDR2 SYGVKD. CDR3 protein: CAISESGGAPLHF. CDR3 nucleotides: TGTGCCATCAGTGAGTCAGGGGGCGCGCCCCTCCACTTT.

CDR3 amino acids: CASRQQGGWDTQYF. The CDR3 DNA follows: TGCGCCAGCCGTCAACAGGGGGGCTGGGATACGCAGTATTTT. The chain couples TRBV5-1 to TRBJ2-3, with 8 bases fitting TRBD1. In germline, CDR1 is SGHRS, CDR2 YFSETQ. V trimming: 7 bases; J trimming: 6 bases; junction bases outside the gene matches: 10. This CDR3 spans 14 amino acids.

This chain joins TRBV5-4 and TRBJ1-6; 10 bases match TRBD1. The V gene end was trimmed by 4 bases and the J gene end by 9 bases; junction bases not matched to a gene: 10. CDR1 and CDR2 from the germline V gene are SGHNT and YYREEE (reference sequence). The length of the CDR3 is 16 residues. DNA of the CDR3: TGTGCCAGCAGCCCGAGGACAGGGGGAATAAGTTCACCCCTCCACTTT. This translates into CASSPRTGGISSPLHF.

The chain couples TRBV6-5 to TRBJ2-5; D might be TRBD2 (5 bases). Trimming stripped 3 bases from V and 8 bases from J, with 19 bases between. The CDR3 spans 15 residues. Looked up from germline, CDR1 is MNHEY and CDR2 is SVGAGI. For the CDR3, the DNA is TGTGCCAGCAGTTATTCCCGGGAACTCCCCGGAACCCAGTACTTC. Its protein product is CASSYSRELPGTQYF.

This clone was seen only a few times. This rearrangement joins TRBV3-1 (or the pseudogene TRBV3-2) to TRBJ1-6; 7 bases are shared with TRBD1. The CDR3 totals 19 residues. Per the germline V gene, CDR1 is LGHDT and CDR2 is YNNKEL (reference sequence). J gave up 0 bases and V 5 bases, and 13 bases lay outside the gene matches. CDR3 protein: CASSSQPFRGFSYNSPLHF. DNA for the CDR3: TGTGCCAGCAGCTCACAGCCTTTCAGGGGGTTCTCCTATAATTCACCCCTCCACTTT.

This chain connects TRBV7-8 to TRBJ2-7; the match to TRBD1 covers 10 bases. The CDR3 extends over 16 amino acids. V was pared by 2 bases and J by 6 bases, with 10 bases of the junction left unmatched. The germline V gene encodes CDR1 SGHVS and CDR2 FQNEAQ. CDR3 bases: TGTGCCAGCAGCTTATCTCCTCGACAGGGGGCAGCCGAGCAGTACTTC. It encodes CASSLSPRQGAAEQYF.

Only one count was recorded for this clone. The J gene is TRBJ1-1, the V gene TRBV6-5, with a possible D match to TRBD1 (6 bases). The CDR3 is 12 amino acids. Germline V gene lookup returns CDR1 MNHEY and CDR2 SVGAGI. V shed 7 bases and J shed 4 bases, with 10 bases lying between them. For the CDR3, the DNA is TGTGCCAGCACCTGGGGGCTCACTGAAGCTTTCTTT. It specifies CASTWGLTEAFF.

V and J are TRBV7-8 and TRBJ2-2; D is undetermined. This CDR3 comprises 16 residues. In germline, CDR1 is SGHVS, CDR2 FQNEAQ. Deletions cut 0 bases from V and 2 bases from J, with 10 bases between. The CDR3 reads CASSLANTGNTGELFF. CDR3 DNA: TGTGCCAGCAGCTTAGCGAATACGGGTAACACCGGGGAGCTGTTTTTT.

The sample holds a few counts of this clone. The chain is built from TRBV6-5 and TRBJ1-5; D may be TRBD1 (5 bases). The CDR3 is made up of 14 amino acids. Deletions cut 8 bases from V and 7 bases from J, with 18 bases between. Germline-derived CDR1 and CDR2 are MNHEY and SVGAGI. DNA of the CDR3: TGTGCCAGCGGGGCTCAGGGAGGGTTCCAGCCCCAGCATTTT. Encoded protein: CASGAQGGFQPQHF.

The chain employs TRBV9 and TRBJ2-3, with 7 bases identical to TRBD1. Germline-derived CDR1 and CDR2 are SGDLS and YYNGEE. V lost 4 bases and J lost 3; bases outside the gene matches: 8. The CDR3 covers 15 residues. CDR3 sequence reads: CASSLRQGGTDTQYF. CDR3 nucleotides: TGTGCCAGCAGCTTACGACAGGGTGGGACAGATACGCAGTATTTT. Full variable domain (remainder filled in from reference TRBV9 and TRBJ2-3): DSGVTQTPKHLITATGQRVTLRCSPRSGDLSVYWYQQSLDQGLQFLIQYYNGEERAKGNILERFSAQQFPDLHSELNLSSLELGDSALYFCASSLRQGGTDTQYFGPGTRLTVL.